The 16 T cell receptor beta chains in this list originate from one sample, sequenced in a study of regulatory T cells in long-lasting Graves disease. Time point indicated: newly diagnosed GD, antithyroid drugs for less than 3 months. PBMCs were the source of the RNA used for TCR sequencing. Both iRepertoire HTBI primers and Arm-PCR of CDR3 regions were used to build the TCR beta libraries. TCRdb analysed the multiplex PCR reads with MiXCR anew, one entry per CDR3 protein. The sample lists 400,000 to 500,000 distinct CDR3 sequences, over 12% seen once, with under 9% in the top ten. The same sample was also used in a study of T cells in Graves' hyperthyroidism and ophthalmopathy.

The source was peripheral blood mononuclear cells (PBMCs), collected at new diagnosis, from a patient treated with antithyroid drugs. These receptors were obtained from a middle-aged woman with Graves disease.

This clonotype appeared once. The chain carries TRBV7-6 and TRBJ2-1; 8 nucleotides line up with TRBD2. CDR1 and CDR2 from the germline V gene are SGHVS and FNYEAQ. With 3 bases clipped from V and 8 bases from J, the junction kept 12 bases outside the gene matches. The CDR3 runs to 16 residues. The DNA of the CDR3 is TGTGCCAGCAGCTTTCGATTAAGCGGGAGCATCGATGAGCAGTTCTTC. It codes for CASSFRLSGSIDEQFF. Full variable domain (missing parts from reference TRBV7-6 and TRBJ2-1): GAGVSQSPRYKVTKRGQDVALRCDPISGHVSLYWYRQALGQGPEFLTYFNYEAQQDKSGLPNDRFSAERPEGSISTLTIQRTEQRDSAMYRCASSFRLSGSIDEQFFGPGTRLTVL.

This clonotype has a count of ten or more. The CDR3 DNA reads TGTGCCAGCACCCCCACTAGCGGGGGTCACAATGAGCAGTTCTTC. Translated, it gives CASTPTSGGHNEQFF. The chain couples TRBV13 to TRBJ2-1, with 11 positions matching TRBD2. The J segment lost 5 bases and the V segment lost 7 bases, leaving 7 bases of the junction unmatched. This CDR3 is built from 15 residues. Looked up from germline, CDR1 is PRHDT and CDR2 is FYEKMQ (reference sequence). Complete variable domain (other parts from reference TRBV13 and TRBJ2-1): AAGVIQSPRHLIKEKRETATLKCYPIPRHDTVYWYQQGPGQDPQFLISFYEKMQSDKGSIPDRFSAQQFSDYHSELNMSSLELGDSALYFCASTPTSGGHNEQFFGPGTRLTVL.

Comment on this clonotype: Being one base from a much bigger clone, this may be a read error. The rearrangement uses TRBV2 and TRBJ2-1; 10 bases fit TRBD2. CDR3 size: 15 residues. Germline lookup yields CDR1 SNHLY and CDR2 FYNNEI. The V segment lost 4 bases and the J segment 13 bases; nucleotides outside the gene matches: 13. For the CDR3, the DNA is TGTGCCAGCAGTGTCGGGGCTAGCGGGAGAGGTGATCAGTTCTTC. Its protein product is CASSVGASGRGDQFF.

This clonotype was observed at least ten times. The J gene is TRBJ2-1, the V gene TRBV11-3, with D possibly being TRBD2 (5 bases). CDR3 length equals 16 residues. V was clipped by 0 bases and J by 5 bases, with 14 bases between them. The germline gives CDR1 SGHNT, CDR2 YENEEA. For the CDR3, the DNA is TGTGCCAGCAGCTTAGATCGATGGCTAGCAGACAATGAGCAGTTCTTC. It encodes CASSLDRWLADNEQFF. Looking up the rest from reference TRBV11-3 and TRBJ2-1 gives the full variable domain: EAGVVQSPRYKIIEKKQPVAFWCNPISGHNTLYWYLQNLGQGPELLIRYENEEAVDDSQLPKDRFSAERLKGVDSTLKIQPAELGDSAVYLCASSLDRWLADNEQFFGPGTRLTVL.

This clonotype occurred many times. This rearrangement joins TRBV6-5 to TRBJ1-1; TRBD1 might be the D (6 bases). Germline values: CDR1 MNHEY, CDR2 SVGAGI. V lost 3 bases and J lost 1, with 15 bases in between. The CDR3 consists of 16 residues. The CDR3 here is CASSYGGGGSNTEAFF. Here the CDR3 DNA reads TGTGCCAGCAGTTATGGGGGGGGCGGGTCGAACACTGAAGCTTTCTTT.

This clonotype was picked up one time. The chain links TRBV7-9 to TRBJ1-1; TRBD1 matches at 8 bases. J lost 4 bases, V lost 5 bases, and 9 bases had no gene match. The CDR3 is 15 residues long. Germline CDR1 and CDR2: SEHNR and FQNEAQ (reference sequence). CDR3 in amino acids: CASSPWDRPGTEAFF. CDR3 in DNA: TGTGCCAGCAGCCCCTGGGACAGGCCGGGCACTGAAGCTTTCTTT.

This clonotype was counted ten times or more. The rearrangement links TRBV12-3 or TRBV12-4 to TRBJ1-1; the D is unclear. The CDR3 is made up of 13 amino acids. With 5 bases removed from V and 2 bases from J, the gap between germline ends came to 9 bases. CDR3 in DNA: TGTGCCAGCAGTCCGTTCGTCAACACTGAAGCTTTCTTT. Its translation: CASSPFVNTEAFF.

This clonotype was observed many times. The chain uses TRBV7-6 and TRBJ1-5; TRBD1 might be the D (5 bases). The CDR3 sequence is 13 residues long. Trimming cost V 5 bases and J 6 bases, with 11 bases left between them. The germline V gene encodes CDR1 SGHVS and CDR2 FNYEAQ. The CDR3 region has the DNA TGTGCCAGCAGCACCAGGGTCCGTCAGCCCCAGCATTTT. It codes for CASSTRVRQPQHF.

This chain links TRBV7-3 with TRBJ1-6, with D unresolved. V dropped 5 bases and J dropped 7 bases, with 9 bases sitting between them. CDR1 and CDR2 (germline): SGHTA, FQGTGA. The CDR3 contains 13 residues. CDR3 residues: CASSHSRNSPLHF. CDR3 nucleotides: TGTGCCAGCAGCCACAGTAGAAATTCACCCCTCCACTTT.

The chain couples TRBV12-3 or TRBV12-4 to TRBJ2-7; D not certain. The CDR3 runs 15 residues. With 4 bases removed from V and 2 bases from J, the gap between germline ends came to 15 bases. The CDR3 is CASSSYLTGTYEQYF. CDR3 bases: TGTGCCAGCAGTTCTTACTTAACGGGTACCTACGAGCAGTACTTC.

This clonotype showed up many times. The chain is built from TRBV30 and TRBJ1-1; D is uncertain. CDR3 length: 13 residues. V was trimmed by 0 bases and J by 4 bases, leaving 9 bases between them. The V gene's germline CDR1 is GTSNPN and CDR2 SVGIG (reference sequence). CDR3 loop: CAWSVVESTEAFF. The CDR3 DNA reads TGTGCCTGGAGTGTCGTGGAGAGCACTGAAGCTTTCTTT.

This clonotype turned up a few times. The chain has TRBV7-6 and TRBJ2-3, with 9 bases identical to TRBD2. Germline V gene sequence: CDR1 SGHVS, CDR2 FNYEAQ. Trimming at V came to 6 bases and at J to 2 bases, leaving 6 bases not matched to a gene. This CDR3 is built from 15 residues. The chain's CDR3 is CASSSGGRLTDTQYF. The CDR3 DNA follows: TGTGCCAGCAGTAGCGGGGGCAGACTCACAGATACGCAGTATTTT.

This clonotype was detected ten times or more. The rearrangement links TRBV19 to TRBJ1-4; D is ambiguous. This CDR3 has 14 amino acids. The germline V and J ends were trimmed by 3 bases and 7 bases, with 12 bases remaining between them. In germline, CDR1 is LNHDA, CDR2 SQIVND (reference sequence). The DNA of the CDR3 is TGTGCCAGTAGTATGGGCTCAACGGGTGAAAAACTGTTTTTT. Its protein product is CASSMGSTGEKLFF.

In this sample, this clonotype turned up many times. The rearrangement joins TRBV7-2 to TRBJ1-4; 8 nucleotides align to TRBD1. The CDR3 loop spans 15 amino acids. Per the germline V gene, CDR1 is SGHTA and CDR2 is FQGNSA. The V and J ends lost 2 bases and 4 bases, in that order; junction bases with no gene match: 3. The CDR3 DNA reads as TGTGCCAGCAGCTTAAGGACAGGGATTAATGAAAAACTGTTTTTT. Translating gives CASSLRTGINEKLFF.

This clonotype was counted many times. The J gene is TRBJ2-1, the V gene TRBV12-3 or TRBV12-4; no definite D call. This CDR3 region has 16 residues. V lost 3 bases, J lost 3 bases, and 15 bases lay in between. The CDR3 DNA sequence: TGTGCCAGCAGTTTTAGTAGGCGGCTAAACTACAATGAGCAGTTCTTC. This sequence encodes CASSFSRRLNYNEQFF.

Concerning this clonotype itself: The CDR3 does not close with the conserved phenylalanine or tryptophan, likely indicating a read error. V gene TRBV24-1 combines with J gene TRBJ2-1, with D possibly matching TRBD2 (7 bases). The CDR3 loop spans 13 amino acids. The V gene's germline CDR1 is KGHDR and CDR2 SFDVKD. Trimming took off 9 bases at V and 4 bases at J, with 12 bases between the two ends. Here the CDR3 reads CATGGGAYNEQFL. As DNA, the CDR3 is TGTGCCACCGGGGGGGGGGCGTACAATGAGCAGTTCTTA.